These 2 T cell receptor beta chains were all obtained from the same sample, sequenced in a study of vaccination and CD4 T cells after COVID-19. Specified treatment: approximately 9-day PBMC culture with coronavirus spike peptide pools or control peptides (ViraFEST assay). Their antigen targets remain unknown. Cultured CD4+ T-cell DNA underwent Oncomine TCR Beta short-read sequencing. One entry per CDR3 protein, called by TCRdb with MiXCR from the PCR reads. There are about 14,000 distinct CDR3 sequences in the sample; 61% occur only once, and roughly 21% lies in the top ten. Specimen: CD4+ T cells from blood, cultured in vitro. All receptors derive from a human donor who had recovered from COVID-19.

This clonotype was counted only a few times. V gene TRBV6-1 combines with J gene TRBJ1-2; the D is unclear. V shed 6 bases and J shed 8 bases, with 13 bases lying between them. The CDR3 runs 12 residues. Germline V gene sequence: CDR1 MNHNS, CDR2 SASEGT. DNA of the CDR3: TGTGCCAGCAGCCCGGCCCTAGAAGGCTACACCTTC. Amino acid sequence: CASSPALEGYTF.

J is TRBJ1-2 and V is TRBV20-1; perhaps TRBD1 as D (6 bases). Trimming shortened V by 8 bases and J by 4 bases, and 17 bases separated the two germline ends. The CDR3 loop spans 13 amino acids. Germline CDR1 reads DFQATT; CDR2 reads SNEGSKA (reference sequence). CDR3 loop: CSPRGGDFYGYTF. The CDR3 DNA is TGCAGTCCGAGGGGGGGGGACTTCTATGGCTACACCTTC.